These 5 T cell receptor beta chains were all obtained from the same sample, sequenced in a study of T cell responses to AZD1222 COVID-19 vaccine. Generated by immunoSEQ multiplex PCR, the TCRdb table keeps only in-frame clones and is missing some. The sample carries fewer than 150,000 clones, less than 95% recorded once. Sequencing was performed on peripheral blood, taken on day 0 of AZD1222 vaccination. Source of these receptors: an adult in good health.

V gene TRBV30 combines with J gene TRBJ1-2; D not certain. CDR3 length equals 13 residues. V lost 0 bases to trimming and J lost 7 bases, with 12 bases between them. Per the germline V gene, CDR1 is GTSNPN and CDR2 is SVGIG (reference sequence). This chain's CDR3 is CAWSVLGSSGYTF. The CDR3 DNA follows: TGTGCCTGGAGTGTACTAGGGTCGTCTGGCTACACCTTC.

Here the CDR3 reads CASSFGRAVTYEQYF. Here the CDR3 DNA reads TGTGCCAGCAGCTTTGGCAGGGCGGTAACCTACGAGCAGTACTTC. J is TRBJ2-7 and V is TRBV11-1; tentatively, D is TRBD1 (5 bases). Germline V gene sequence: CDR1 SGHAT, CDR2 FQDESV (reference sequence). Trimming stripped 3 bases from V and 2 bases from J, with 14 bases between. The CDR3 covers 15 residues.

This clone was seen only once. This rearrangement joins TRBV3-1 (or the pseudogene TRBV3-2) to TRBJ1-1, with D tentatively TRBD1 (6 bases). Trimming took 4 bases from V and 1 from J, leaving 16 bases between them. This CDR3 is built from 16 residues. CDR1 and CDR2 from the germline V gene are LGHDT and YNNKEL (reference sequence). The chain's CDR3 is CASSPPGGTKNTEAFF. The CDR3 coding sequence is TGTGCCAGCAGCCCCCCAGGTGGGACAAAGAACACTGAAGCTTTCTTT.

The chain links TRBV11-3 to TRBJ1-5; 8 bases match TRBD1. The CDR3 loop spans 18 amino acids. The J segment lost 0 bases and the V segment lost 3 bases, leaving 10 bases of the junction unmatched. Germline V gene sequence: CDR1 SGHNT, CDR2 YENEEA. In nucleotides, the CDR3 is TGTGCCAGCAGCTTCGACACCGACAGGGGTTATAGCAATCAGCCCCAGCATTTT. Protein: CASSFDTDRGYSNQPQHF.

The chain carries TRBV7-9 and TRBJ2-7; TRBD2 is a possible D gene (6 bases). Per germline, CDR1 SEHNR and CDR2 FQNEAQ (reference sequence). The CDR3 has 15 amino acids. V was cut by 5 bases and J by 1 base, with 15 bases left in between. CDR3: CASSPPTSGSYEQYF. Written as DNA, the CDR3 is TGTGCCAGCAGCCCGCCGACTAGTGGTTCCTACGAGCAGTACTTC.